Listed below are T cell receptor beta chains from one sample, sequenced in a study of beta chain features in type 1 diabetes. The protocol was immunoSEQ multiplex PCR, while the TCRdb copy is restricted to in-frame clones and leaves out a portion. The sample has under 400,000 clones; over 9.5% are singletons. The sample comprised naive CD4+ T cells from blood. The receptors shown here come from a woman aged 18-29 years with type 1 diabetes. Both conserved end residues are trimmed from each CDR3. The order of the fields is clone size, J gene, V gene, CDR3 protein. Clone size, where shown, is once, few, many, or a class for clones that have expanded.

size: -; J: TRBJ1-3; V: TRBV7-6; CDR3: ASSPRDRFSGNTIY
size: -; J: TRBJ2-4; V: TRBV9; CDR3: ASSVAGGLAGSGIQY
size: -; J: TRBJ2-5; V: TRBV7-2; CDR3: ASQGGQETQY
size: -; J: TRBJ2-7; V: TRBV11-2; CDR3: ASSLGEGAAYEQY
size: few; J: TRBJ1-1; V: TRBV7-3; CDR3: ASSLGPGYEAF
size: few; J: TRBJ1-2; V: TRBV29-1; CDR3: SVEDRGRGYT
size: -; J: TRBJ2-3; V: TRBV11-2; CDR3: ASSPTGYTGTDTQY
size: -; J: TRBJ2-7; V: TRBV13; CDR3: ASSLSGSPEQY
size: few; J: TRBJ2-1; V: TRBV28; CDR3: ASSSAGLAVSYNEQF
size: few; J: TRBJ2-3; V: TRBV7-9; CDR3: ASSSGGQGSLTDTQY
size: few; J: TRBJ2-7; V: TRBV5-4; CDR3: ASSLDPTGPYEQY
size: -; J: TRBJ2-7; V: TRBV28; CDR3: ASSLAGESYEQY
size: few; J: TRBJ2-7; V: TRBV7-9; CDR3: ASSSAYEQY
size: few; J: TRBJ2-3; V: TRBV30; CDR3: AWTRDTQY
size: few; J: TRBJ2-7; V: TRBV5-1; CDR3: ASTPTGNSYEQY
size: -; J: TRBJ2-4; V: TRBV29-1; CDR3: SVAGRLEKNIQY
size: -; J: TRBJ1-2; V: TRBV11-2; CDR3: ASSRRGPYGYT
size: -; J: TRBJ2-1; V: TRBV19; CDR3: ASQGEVYNEQF
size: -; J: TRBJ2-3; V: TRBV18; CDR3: ASSHPGLAGHTDTQY
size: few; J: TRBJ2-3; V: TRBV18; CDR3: ASSPGQGTDTQY
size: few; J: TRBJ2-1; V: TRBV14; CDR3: ASSPRDGSSYNEQF
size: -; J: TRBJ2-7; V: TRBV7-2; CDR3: ASSLAVRLAGTYEQY
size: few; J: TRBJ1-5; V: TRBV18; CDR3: ASSVQGNQPQH
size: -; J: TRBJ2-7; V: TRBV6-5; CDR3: ASSYSPGPYEQY
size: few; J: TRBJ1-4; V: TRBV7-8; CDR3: ASQQNINEKLF
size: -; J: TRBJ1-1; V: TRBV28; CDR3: ASSADRGRNTEAF
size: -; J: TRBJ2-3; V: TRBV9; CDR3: ASSVEVSTDTQY